This T cell receptor beta chain was recorded in a study of beta chain features in type 1 diabetes. Study outcomes and limitations: Equally in patients and controls, shorter templates might have been favored by PCR.

Investigators reverse transcribed all isolated RNA, so they sequenced expressed TCRB transcripts. The data were produced by immunoSEQ multiplex PCR, yet TCRdb's version contains in-frame clones alone and is incomplete. The table lists around 240,000 clones, roughly two thirds of them singletons. This clone has just one count. Its antigen remains unknown. The CDR3 sequence is 16 residues long. CDR1 is SEHNR, CDR2 FQNEAQ, per germline (reference sequence). V dropped 2 bases and J dropped 6 bases, with 20 bases sitting between them. This sequence joins TRBV7-9 and TRBJ2-7; D is perhaps TRBD1 or TRBD2 (5 bases each). This TCR was sampled from a man under 40 in good health. The sequencing sample was made of naive CD4+ T cells from blood. CDR3 loop: CASSLSFSRGAREQYF. The CDR3 nucleotides are TGTGCCAGCAGCTTAAGCTTTTCCCGAGGGGCCCGCGAGCAGTACTTC.